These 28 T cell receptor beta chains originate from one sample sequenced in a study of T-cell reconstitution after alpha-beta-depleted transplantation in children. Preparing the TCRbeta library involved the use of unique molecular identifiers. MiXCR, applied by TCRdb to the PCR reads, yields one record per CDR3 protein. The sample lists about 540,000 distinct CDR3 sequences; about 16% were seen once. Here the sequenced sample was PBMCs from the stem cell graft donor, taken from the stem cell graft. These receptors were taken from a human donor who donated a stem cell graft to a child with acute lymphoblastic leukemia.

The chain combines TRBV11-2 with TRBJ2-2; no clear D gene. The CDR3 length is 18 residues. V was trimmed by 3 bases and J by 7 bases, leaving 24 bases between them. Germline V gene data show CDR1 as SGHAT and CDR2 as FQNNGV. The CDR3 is CASSLGSLEWPHGGELFF. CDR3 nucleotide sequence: TGTGCCAGCAGCTTGGGGTCATTGGAGTGGCCCCACGGCGGGGAGCTGTTTTTT.

CDR3 sequence reads: CASSSSVQETQYF. The CDR3 bases are TGTGCCAGCAGTTCCTCGGTTCAAGAGACCCAGTACTTC. The chain uses TRBV12-3 or TRBV12-4 and TRBJ2-5; D is undetermined. Trimming left V 4 bases short and J 2 bases short, with 8 bases between. CDR3 length: 13 residues.

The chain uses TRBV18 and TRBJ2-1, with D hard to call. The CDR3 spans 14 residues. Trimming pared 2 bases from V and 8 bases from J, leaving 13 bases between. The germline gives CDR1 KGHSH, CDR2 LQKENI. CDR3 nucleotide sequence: TGTGCCAGCTCACCAGGGCCAAGGCCCGATGAGCAGTTCTTC. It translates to CASSPGPRPDEQFF.

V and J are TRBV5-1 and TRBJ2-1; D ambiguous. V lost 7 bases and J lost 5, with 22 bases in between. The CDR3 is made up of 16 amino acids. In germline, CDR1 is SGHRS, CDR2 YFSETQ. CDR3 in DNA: TGCGCCAGCCGCATTTCCCACGTCGACATGAACAATGAGCAGTTCTTC. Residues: CASRISHVDMNNEQFF.

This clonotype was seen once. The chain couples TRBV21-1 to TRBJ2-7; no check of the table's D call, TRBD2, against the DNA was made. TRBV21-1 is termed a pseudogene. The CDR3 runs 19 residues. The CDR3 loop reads CASSNQRPELAGGRHEQYF. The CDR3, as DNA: TGTGCCAGCAGCAACCAACGACCGGAACTAGCGGGAGGACGCCACGAGCAGTACTTC.

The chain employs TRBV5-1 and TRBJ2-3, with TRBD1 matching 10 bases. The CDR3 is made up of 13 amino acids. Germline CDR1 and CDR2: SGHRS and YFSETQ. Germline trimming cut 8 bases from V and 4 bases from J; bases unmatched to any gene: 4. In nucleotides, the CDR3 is TGCGCCAGAAGGACAGGGGGGCCAGATACGCAGTATTTT. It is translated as CARRTGGPDTQYF.

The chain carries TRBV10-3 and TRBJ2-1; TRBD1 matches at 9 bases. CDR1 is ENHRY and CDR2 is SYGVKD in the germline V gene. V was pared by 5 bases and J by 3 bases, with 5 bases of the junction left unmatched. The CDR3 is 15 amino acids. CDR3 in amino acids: CAISSTGGLYNEQFF. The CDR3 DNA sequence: TGTGCCATCAGTTCGACAGGGGGGCTCTACAATGAGCAGTTCTTC.

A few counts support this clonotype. CDR3 DNA sequence: TGTGCCAGCAGTGAATGGGACAGGGGGCCCTATGGCTACACCTTC. Its protein is CASSEWDRGPYGYTF. The chain has TRBV2 and TRBJ1-2, with 12 bases aligning to TRBD1. Germline assignment: CDR1 SNHLY and CDR2 FYNNEI. CDR3 length equals 15 residues. V lost 2 bases to trimming and J lost 4 bases; unmatched junction nucleotides: 2.

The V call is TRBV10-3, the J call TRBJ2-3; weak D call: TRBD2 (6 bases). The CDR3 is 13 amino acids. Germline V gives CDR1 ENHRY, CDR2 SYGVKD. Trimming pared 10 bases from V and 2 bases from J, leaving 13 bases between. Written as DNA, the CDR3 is TGTGCCACCACGGGACTCACCACAGATACGCAGTATTTT. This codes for CATTGLTTDTQYF.

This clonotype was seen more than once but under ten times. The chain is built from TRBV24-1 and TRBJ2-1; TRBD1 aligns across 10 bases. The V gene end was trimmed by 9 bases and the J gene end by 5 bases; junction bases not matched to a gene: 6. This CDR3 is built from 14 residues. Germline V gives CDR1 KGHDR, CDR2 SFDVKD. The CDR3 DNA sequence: TGTGCCACCGAAGTGGACAGGGGGGACAATGAGCAGTTCTTC. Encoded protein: CATEVDRGDNEQFF.

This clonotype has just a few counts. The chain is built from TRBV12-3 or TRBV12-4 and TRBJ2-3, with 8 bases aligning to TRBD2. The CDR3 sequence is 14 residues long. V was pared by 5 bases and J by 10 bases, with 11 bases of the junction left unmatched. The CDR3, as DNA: TGTGCCAGCAGTCCGGGAGGGCTCCTTGCCGCGCAGTATTTT. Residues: CASSPGGLLAAQYF.

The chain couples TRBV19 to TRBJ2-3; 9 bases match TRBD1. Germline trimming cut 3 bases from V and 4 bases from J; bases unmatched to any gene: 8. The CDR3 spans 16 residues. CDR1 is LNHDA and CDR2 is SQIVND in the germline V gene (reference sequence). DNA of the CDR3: TGTGCCAGTAGTATGTGGGGGACAGGGTACGCAGATACGCAGTATTTT. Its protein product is CASSMWGTGYADTQYF. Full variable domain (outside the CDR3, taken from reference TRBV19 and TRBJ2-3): DGGITQSPKYLFRKEGQNVTLSCEQNLNHDAMYWYRQDPGQGLRLIYYSQIVNDFQKGDIAEGYSVSREKKESFPLTVTSAQKNPTAFYLCASSMWGTGYADTQYFGPGTRLTVL.

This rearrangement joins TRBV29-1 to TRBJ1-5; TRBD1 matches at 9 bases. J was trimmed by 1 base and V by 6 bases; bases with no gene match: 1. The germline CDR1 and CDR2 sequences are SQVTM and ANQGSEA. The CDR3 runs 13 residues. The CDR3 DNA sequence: TGCAGCGTGACAGGGGGGAGCAATCAGCCCCAGCATTTT. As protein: CSVTGGSNQPQHF.

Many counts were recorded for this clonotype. The CDR3, as DNA: TGCGCCAGCAGCTTGGGACATGGCCAAGAGACCCAGTACTTC. Protein: CASSLGHGQETQYF. The J gene is TRBJ2-5, the V gene TRBV5-1, with unresolved D. With 0 bases removed from V and 1 base from J, the gap between germline ends came to 7 bases. This CDR3 contains 14 residues. CDR1 and CDR2 from the germline V gene are SGHRS and YFSETQ.

The CDR3 region has the DNA TGTGCCAGCAGCCCTTCGAGGGGGCGGACAGATACGCAGTATTTT. Translation: CASSPSRGRTDTQYF. V usage is TRBV11-3 and J usage is TRBJ2-3; TRBD1 matches 7 bases. The CDR3 sequence is 15 residues long. The trim removed 5 bases at V and 3 bases at J, leaving 8 bases unmatched. The germline V gene has CDR1 SGHNT and CDR2 YENEEA.

CDR3 bases: TGTGCCAGCAGCTTAGTCCCCGGCGGGAGTTTGGATACGCAGTATTTT. Translation: CASSLVPGGSLDTQYF. The chain joins TRBV7-9 to TRBJ2-3, with 7 bases that match TRBD2. CDR3 length: 16 residues. The V and J ends lost 1 base and 6 bases, in that order; junction bases with no gene match: 10. The germline V gene has CDR1 SEHNR and CDR2 FQNEAQ (reference sequence).

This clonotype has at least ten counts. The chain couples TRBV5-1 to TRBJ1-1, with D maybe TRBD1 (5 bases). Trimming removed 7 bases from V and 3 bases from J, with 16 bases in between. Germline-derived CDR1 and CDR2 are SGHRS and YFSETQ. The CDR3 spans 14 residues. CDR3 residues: CASLREVTDTEAFF. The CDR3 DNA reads TGCGCCAGCCTCAGGGAGGTGACGGACACTGAAGCTTTCTTT.

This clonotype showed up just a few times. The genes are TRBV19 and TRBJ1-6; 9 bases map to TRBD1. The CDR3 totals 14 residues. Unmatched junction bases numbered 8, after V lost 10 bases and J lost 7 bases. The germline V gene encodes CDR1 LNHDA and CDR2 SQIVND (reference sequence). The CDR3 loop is CATSPGTGNSPLHF. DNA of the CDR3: TGTGCCACCTCACCCGGGACAGGGAATTCACCCCTCCACTTT.

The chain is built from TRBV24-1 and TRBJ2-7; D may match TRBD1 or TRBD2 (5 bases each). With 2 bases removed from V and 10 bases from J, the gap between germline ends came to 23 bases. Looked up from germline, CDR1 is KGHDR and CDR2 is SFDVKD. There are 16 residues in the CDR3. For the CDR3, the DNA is TGTGCCACCAGTGATTCCCAGGGACCAAAATGGGGCGACCAGTACTTC. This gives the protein CATSDSQGPKWGDQYF.

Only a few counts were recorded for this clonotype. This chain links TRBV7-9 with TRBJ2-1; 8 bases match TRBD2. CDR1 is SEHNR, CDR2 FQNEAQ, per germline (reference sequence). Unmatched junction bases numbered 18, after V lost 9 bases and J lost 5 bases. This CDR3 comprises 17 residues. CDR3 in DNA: TGTGCCAGTAAAAGGGAGTTAGCGGGACCTTTGAACAATGAGCAGTTCTTC. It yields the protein CASKRELAGPLNNEQFF. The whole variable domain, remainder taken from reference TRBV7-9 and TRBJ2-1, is DTGVSQNPRHKITKRGQNVTFRCDPISEHNRLYWYRQTLGQGPEFLTYFQNEAQLEKSRLLSDRFSAERPKGSFSTLEIQRTEQGDSAMYLCASKRELAGPLNNEQFFGPGTRLTVL.

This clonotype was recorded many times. CDR3 residues: CASSLQGIYGYTF. Here the CDR3 DNA reads TGTGCCAGCAGTTTACAGGGAATTTATGGCTACACCTTC. The chain recombines TRBV12-3 or TRBV12-4 with TRBJ1-2; TRBD1 is a possible D gene (5 bases). V was shortened by 2 bases and J by 5 bases, with 9 bases between the two germline ends. The CDR3 covers 13 residues.

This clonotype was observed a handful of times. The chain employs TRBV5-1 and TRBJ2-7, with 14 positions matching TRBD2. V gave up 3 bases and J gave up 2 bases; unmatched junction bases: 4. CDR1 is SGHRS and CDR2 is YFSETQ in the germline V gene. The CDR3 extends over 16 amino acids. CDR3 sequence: CASSWTSGRTAYEQYF. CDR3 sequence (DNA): TGCGCCAGCAGCTGGACTAGCGGGAGGACGGCCTACGAGCAGTACTTC.

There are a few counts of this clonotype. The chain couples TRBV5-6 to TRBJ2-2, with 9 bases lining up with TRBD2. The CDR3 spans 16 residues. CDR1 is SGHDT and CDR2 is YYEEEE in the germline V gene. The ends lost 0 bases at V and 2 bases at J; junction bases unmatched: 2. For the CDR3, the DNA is TGTGCCAGCAGCTTGGGACTAGCGGAAAACACCGGGGAGCTGTTTTTT. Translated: CASSLGLAENTGELFF.

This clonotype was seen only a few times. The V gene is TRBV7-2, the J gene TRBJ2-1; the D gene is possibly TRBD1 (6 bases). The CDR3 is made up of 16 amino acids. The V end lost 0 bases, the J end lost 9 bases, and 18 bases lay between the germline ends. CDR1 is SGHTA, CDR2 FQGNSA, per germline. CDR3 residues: CASSLAYRVVRGEQFF. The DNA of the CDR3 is TGTGCCAGCAGCTTAGCCTACAGGGTTGTGAGAGGTGAGCAGTTCTTC.

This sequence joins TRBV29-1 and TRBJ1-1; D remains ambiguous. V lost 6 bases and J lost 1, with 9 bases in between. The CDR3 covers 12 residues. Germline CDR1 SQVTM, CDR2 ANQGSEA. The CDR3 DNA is TGCAGCGTGGTGGACGGGAACACTGAAGCTTTCTTT. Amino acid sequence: CSVVDGNTEAFF.

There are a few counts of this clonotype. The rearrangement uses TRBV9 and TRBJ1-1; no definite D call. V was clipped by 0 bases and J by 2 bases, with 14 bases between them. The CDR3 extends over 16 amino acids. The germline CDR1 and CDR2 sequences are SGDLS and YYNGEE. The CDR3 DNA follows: TGTGCCAGCAGCGTAGGAGTGGGCGGACCAAACACTGAAGCTTTCTTT. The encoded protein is CASSVGVGGPNTEAFF.

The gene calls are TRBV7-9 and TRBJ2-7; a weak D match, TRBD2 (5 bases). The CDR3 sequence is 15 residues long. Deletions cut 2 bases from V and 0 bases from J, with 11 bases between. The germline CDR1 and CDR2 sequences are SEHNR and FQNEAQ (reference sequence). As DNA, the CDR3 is TGTGCCAGCAGCTTAAGGGAGTCCAGCTCCTACGAGCAGTACTTC. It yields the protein CASSLRESSSYEQYF.

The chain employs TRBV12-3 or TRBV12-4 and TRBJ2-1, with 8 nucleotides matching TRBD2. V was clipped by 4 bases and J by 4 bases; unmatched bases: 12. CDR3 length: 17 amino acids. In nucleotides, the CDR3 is TGTGCCAGCAGTTCAGCGGGGAGCGGGAGCTCTTACAATGAGCAGTTCTTC. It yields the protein CASSSAGSGSSYNEQFF.